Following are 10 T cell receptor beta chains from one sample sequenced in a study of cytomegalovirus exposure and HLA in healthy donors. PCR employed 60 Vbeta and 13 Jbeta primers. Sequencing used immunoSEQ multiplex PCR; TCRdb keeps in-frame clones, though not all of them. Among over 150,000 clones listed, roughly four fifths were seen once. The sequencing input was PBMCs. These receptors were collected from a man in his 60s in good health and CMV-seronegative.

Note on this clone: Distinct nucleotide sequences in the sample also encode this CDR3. Here the CDR3 reads CASSAGTAYEQYF. In DNA, the CDR3 is TGTGCCAGCAGCGCCGGGACAGCCTACGAGCAGTACTTC. The rearrangement links TRBV9 to TRBJ2-7, with 7 bases aligning to TRBD1. The V gene's germline CDR1 is SGDLS and CDR2 YYNGEE. This CDR3 comprises 13 residues. V was clipped by 3 bases and J by 2 bases; unmatched bases: 2.

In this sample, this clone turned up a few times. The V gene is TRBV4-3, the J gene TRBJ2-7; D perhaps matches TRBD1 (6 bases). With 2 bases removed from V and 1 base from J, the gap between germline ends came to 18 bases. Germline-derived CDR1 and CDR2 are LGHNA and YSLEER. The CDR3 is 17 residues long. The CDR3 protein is CASSQHLQGSLSYEQYF. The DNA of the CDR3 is TGCGCCAGCAGCCAACACCTTCAGGGGAGCTTGTCCTACGAGCAGTACTTC.

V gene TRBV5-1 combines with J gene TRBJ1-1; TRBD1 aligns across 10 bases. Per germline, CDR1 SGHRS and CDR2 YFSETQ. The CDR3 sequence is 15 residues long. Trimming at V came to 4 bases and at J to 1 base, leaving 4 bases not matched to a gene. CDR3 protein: CASSDRGRSNTEAFF. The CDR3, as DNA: TGCGCCAGCAGCGACAGGGGGCGATCGAACACTGAAGCTTTCTTT.

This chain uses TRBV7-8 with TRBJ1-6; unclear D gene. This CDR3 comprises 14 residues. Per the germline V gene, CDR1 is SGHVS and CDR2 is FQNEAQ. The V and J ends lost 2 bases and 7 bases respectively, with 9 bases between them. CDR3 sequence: CASSLISSNSPLHF. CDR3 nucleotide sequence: TGTGCCAGCAGCTTAATCAGTTCCAATTCACCCCTCCACTTT.

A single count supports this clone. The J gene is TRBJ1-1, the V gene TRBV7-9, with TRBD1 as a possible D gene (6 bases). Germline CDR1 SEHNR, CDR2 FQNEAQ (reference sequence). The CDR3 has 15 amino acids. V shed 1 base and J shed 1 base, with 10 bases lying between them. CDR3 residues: CASSLVGARNTEAFF. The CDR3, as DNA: TGTGCCAGCAGCTTAGTGGGGGCGCGGAACACTGAAGCTTTCTTT.

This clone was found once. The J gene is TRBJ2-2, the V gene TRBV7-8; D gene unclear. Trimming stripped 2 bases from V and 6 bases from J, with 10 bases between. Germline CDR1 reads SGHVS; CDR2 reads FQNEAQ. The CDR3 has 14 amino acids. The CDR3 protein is CASSLFIGSGELFF. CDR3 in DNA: TGTGCCAGCAGCTTATTTATCGGGTCCGGGGAGCTGTTTTTT.

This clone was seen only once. The chain's CDR3 is CASSSGLAGRNTQYF. DNA for the CDR3: TGTGCCAGCAGCTCGGGACTAGCGGGGCGTAATACGCAGTATTTT. The genes are TRBV11-2 and TRBJ2-3; 13 nucleotides agree with TRBD2. Germline values: CDR1 SGHAT, CDR2 FQNNGV. Trimming removed 4 bases from V and 7 bases from J; junction bases left unmatched: 5. The CDR3 totals 15 residues.

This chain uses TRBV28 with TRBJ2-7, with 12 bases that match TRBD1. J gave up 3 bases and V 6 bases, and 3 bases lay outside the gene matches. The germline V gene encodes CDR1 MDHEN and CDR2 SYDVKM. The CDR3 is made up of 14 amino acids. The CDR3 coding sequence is TGTGCCAGCAGACGGGACAGGGGGCGCTACGAGCAGTACTTC. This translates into CASRRDRGRYEQYF.

The CDR3 nucleotides read TGTGCCAGCAGCTCTCTAGCAGAAGCCTACAATGAGCAGTTCTTC. This encodes CASSSLAEAYNEQFF. The V gene is TRBV6-5, the J gene TRBJ2-1; possibly TRBD2 for D (5 bases). The CDR3 is made up of 15 amino acids. Trimming removed 6 bases from V and 2 bases from J, with 14 bases in between. Germline lookup yields CDR1 MNHEY and CDR2 SVGAGI.

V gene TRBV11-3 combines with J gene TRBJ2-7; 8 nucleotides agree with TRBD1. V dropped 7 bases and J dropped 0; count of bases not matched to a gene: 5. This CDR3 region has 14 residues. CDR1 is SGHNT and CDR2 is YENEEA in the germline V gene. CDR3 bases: TGTGCCAGCAACCGGACAGGGTCCTCCTACGAGCAGTACTTC. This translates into CASNRTGSSYEQYF.